The rows below give T cell receptor beta chains drawn from one sample of a study of OX40 agonist ivuxolimab in advanced cancers. Using immunoSEQ multiplex PCR, the repertoire was profiled, and TCRdb retains in-frame clones only, with some absent. This table holds about 82,000 clones, about 86% found once. The sequencing here drew on CD4+ or CD8+ T cells sorted from blood, taken in a trial of the OX40 agonist ivuxolimab. Every receptor here comes from an adult with an advanced solid tumor such as melanoma, head and neck, liver or kidney cancer. Each CDR3 is given with its conserved first and last residue. D genes are given only for firm matches. Size tells how often a clone was seen (once, few, many) or the class of an expanded clone, and some rows leave it out.

cdr3_length: 15
d_call: TRBD1
j_call: TRBJ1-2
v_call: TRBV6-1
clone_size: -
cdr3_aa: CASLRETGRNYGYTF
cdr3_nt: TGTGCCAGCCTGAGGGAGACAGGGCGGAACTATGGCTACACCTTC

cdr3_length: 16
d_call: TRBD1
j_call: TRBJ1-1
v_call: TRBV6-5
clone_size: few
cdr3_aa: CASSSRYRGFGTEAFF
cdr3_nt: TGTGCCAGCAGTTCCCGCTACAGGGGATTTGGCACTGAAGCTTTCTTT

cdr3_length: 13
d_call: -
j_call: TRBJ2-5
v_call: TRBV18
clone_size: -
cdr3_aa: CASSPGDQETQYF
cdr3_nt: TGTGCCAGCTCCCCCGGGGATCAAGAGACCCAGTACTTC

cdr3_length: 18
d_call: -
j_call: TRBJ2-2
v_call: TRBV4-1
clone_size: -
cdr3_aa: CASRQGLARQGNTGELFF
cdr3_nt: TGCGCCAGCAGGCAAGGTCTAGCCCGTCAGGGGAACACCGGGGAGCTGTTTTTT

cdr3_length: 15
d_call: TRBD2
j_call: TRBJ2-1
v_call: TRBV29-1
clone_size: -
cdr3_aa: CSVEVTGGGYNEQFF
cdr3_nt: TGCAGCGTTGAAGTCACGGGAGGGGGCTACAATGAGCAGTTCTTC

cdr3_length: 15
d_call: -
j_call: TRBJ1-2
v_call: TRBV7-8
clone_size: -
cdr3_aa: CASSLTGLNSYGYTF
cdr3_nt: TGTGCCAGCAGCTTAACAGGTCTCAACTCCTATGGCTACACCTTC

cdr3_length: 15
d_call: -
j_call: TRBJ1-4
v_call: TRBV7-2
clone_size: -
cdr3_aa: CASSLGGSGGEKLFF
cdr3_nt: TGTGCCAGCAGCTTAGGGGGTTCAGGAGGGGAAAAACTGTTTTTT

cdr3_length: 13
d_call: TRBD2
j_call: TRBJ2-7
v_call: TRBV11-2
clone_size: -
cdr3_aa: CASSFGTNYEQYF
cdr3_nt: TGTGCCAGCAGCTTCGGGACTAACTACGAGCAGTACTTC

cdr3_length: 14
d_call: -
j_call: TRBJ1-2
v_call: TRBV29-1
clone_size: -
cdr3_aa: CSVGVLRDFYGYTF
cdr3_nt: TGCAGCGTTGGGGTCCTCAGGGATTTCTATGGCTACACCTTC

cdr3_length: 16
d_call: TRBD2
j_call: TRBJ2-5
v_call: TRBV27
clone_size: -
cdr3_aa: CASRPLTSGVGETQYF
cdr3_nt: TGTGCCAGCAGACCCCTAACTAGCGGAGTAGGTGAGACCCAGTACTTC

cdr3_length: 13
d_call: -
j_call: TRBJ2-6
v_call: TRBV27
clone_size: -
cdr3_aa: CASSLSGANVLTF
cdr3_nt: TGTGCCAGCAGTCTCTCTGGGGCCAACGTCCTGACTTTC

cdr3_length: 14
d_call: -
j_call: TRBJ2-7
v_call: TRBV5-1
clone_size: -
cdr3_aa: CASSFFPSWGEQYF
cdr3_nt: TGCGCCAGCAGCTTTTTTCCTTCTTGGGGCGAGCAGTACTTC

cdr3_length: 15
d_call: TRBD1
j_call: TRBJ1-1
v_call: TRBV6-5
clone_size: -
cdr3_aa: CASSSTKGGRAEAFF
cdr3_nt: TGTGCCAGCAGTTCCACCAAAGGGGGCCGAGCTGAAGCTTTCTTT

cdr3_length: 13
d_call: TRBD1
j_call: TRBJ2-7
v_call: TRBV2
clone_size: -
cdr3_aa: CASWKTGPYEQYF
cdr3_nt: TGTGCCAGCTGGAAGACAGGGCCCTACGAGCAGTACTTC

cdr3_length: 14
d_call: -
j_call: TRBJ2-5
v_call: TRBV30
clone_size: -
cdr3_aa: CAWMRRLAQETQYF
cdr3_nt: TGTGCCTGGATGCGTCGGCTAGCCCAAGAGACCCAGTACTTC

cdr3_length: 15
d_call: -
j_call: TRBJ2-3
v_call: TRBV11-2
clone_size: -
cdr3_aa: CASSLAPGALDTQYF
cdr3_nt: TGCGCCAGCAGCTTAGCGCCAGGGGCCCTAGATACGCAGTATTTT

cdr3_length: 15
d_call: -
j_call: TRBJ1-5
v_call: TRBV6-6
clone_size: -
cdr3_aa: CATLRGGASNQPQHF
cdr3_nt: TGTGCCACCCTGCGAGGGGGGGCTAGCAATCAGCCCCAGCATTTT

cdr3_length: 15
d_call: TRBD2
j_call: TRBJ2-7
v_call: TRBV5-5
clone_size: -
cdr3_aa: CASSLAGGLNYEQYF
cdr3_nt: TGTGCCAGCAGCTTGGCGGGGGGGCTTAATTACGAGCAGTACTTC

cdr3_length: 14
d_call: -
j_call: TRBJ1-4
v_call: TRBV30
clone_size: once
cdr3_aa: CAWSVPGRDEKLFF
cdr3_nt: TGTGCCTGGAGTGTACCGGGAAGGGATGAAAAACTGTTTTTT

cdr3_length: 17
d_call: -
j_call: TRBJ2-3
v_call: TRBV7-3
clone_size: -
cdr3_aa: CASSLSRAGPSTDTQYF
cdr3_nt: TGTGCCAGCAGTCTAAGCCGGGCGGGACCTAGCACAGATACGCAGTATTTT

cdr3_length: 16
d_call: -
j_call: TRBJ2-7
v_call: TRBV15
clone_size: -
cdr3_aa: CATSPPGMGESYEQYF
cdr3_nt: TGTGCCACCAGCCCCCCGGGAATGGGGGAATCCTACGAGCAGTACTTC

cdr3_length: 12
d_call: -
j_call: TRBJ2-7
v_call: TRBV30
clone_size: -
cdr3_aa: CAWSLSELLQYF
cdr3_nt: TGTGCCTGGAGTTTATCCGAGCTTCTGCAGTACTTC

cdr3_length: 14
d_call: -
j_call: TRBJ1-2
v_call: TRBV4-3
clone_size: -
cdr3_aa: CASSQDQNTGGYTF
cdr3_nt: TGCGCCAGCAGCCAAGATCAGAATACCGGGGGCTACACCTTC

cdr3_length: 11
d_call: -
j_call: TRBJ1-2
v_call: TRBV5-5
clone_size: -
cdr3_aa: CASSFGGGYTF
cdr3_nt: TGTGCCAGCAGCTTCGGCGGGGGCTACACCTTC

cdr3_length: 13
d_call: TRBD1
j_call: TRBJ1-1
v_call: TRBV6-1
clone_size: -
cdr3_aa: CASGTGWNTEAFF
cdr3_nt: TGTGCCAGCGGGACAGGGTGGAACACTGAAGCTTTCTTT

cdr3_length: 15
d_call: -
j_call: TRBJ2-7
v_call: TRBV7-2
clone_size: -
cdr3_aa: CASSLWRASDYEQYF
cdr3_nt: TGTGCCAGCAGCTTATGGAGGGCTTCTGACTACGAGCAGTACTTC

cdr3_length: 13
d_call: -
j_call: TRBJ2-1
v_call: TRBV6-1
clone_size: -
cdr3_aa: CASTDLIRNEQFF
cdr3_nt: TGTGCCAGCACCGATCTAATTCGGAATGAGCAGTTCTTC

cdr3_length: 13
d_call: TRBD1
j_call: TRBJ1-6
v_call: TRBV6-5
clone_size: -
cdr3_aa: CASSSRDSRPLHF
cdr3_nt: TGTGCCAGCAGTTCCCGGGACAGCCGACCCCTCCACTTT

cdr3_length: 13
d_call: TRBD1
j_call: TRBJ1-4
v_call: TRBV6-1
clone_size: -
cdr3_aa: CASRQGADEKLFF
cdr3_nt: TGTGCCAGCAGGCAGGGGGCGGATGAAAAACTGTTTTTT

cdr3_length: 15
d_call: -
j_call: TRBJ1-1
v_call: TRBV30
clone_size: -
cdr3_aa: CAWGTGRQGRTEAFF
cdr3_nt: TGTGCCTGGGGGACGGGTAGGCAGGGAAGAACTGAAGCTTTCTTT

cdr3_length: 13
d_call: -
j_call: TRBJ1-2
v_call: TRBV27
clone_size: once
cdr3_aa: CASSARGYYGYTF
cdr3_nt: TGTGCCAGCAGTGCCAGGGGTTACTATGGCTACACCTTC